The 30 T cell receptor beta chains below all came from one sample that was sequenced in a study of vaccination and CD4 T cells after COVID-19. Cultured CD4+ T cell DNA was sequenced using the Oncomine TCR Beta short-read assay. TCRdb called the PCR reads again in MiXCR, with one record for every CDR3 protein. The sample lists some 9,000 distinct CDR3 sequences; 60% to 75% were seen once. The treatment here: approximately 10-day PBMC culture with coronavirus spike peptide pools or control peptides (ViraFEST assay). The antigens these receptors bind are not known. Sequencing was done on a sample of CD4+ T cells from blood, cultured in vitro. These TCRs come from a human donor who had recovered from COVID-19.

The CDR3 bases are TGTGCCAGTAGTATAAGGGGGGGTGATGTGGAGCAGTACTTC. Translating gives CASSIRGGDVEQYF. The chain joins TRBV19 to TRBJ2-7, with D possibly TRBD2 on 7 matching bases. Trimming pared 2 bases from V and 7 bases from J, leaving 15 bases between. Germline V CDR1 and CDR2: LNHDA, SQIVND (reference sequence). This CDR3 is built from 14 residues.

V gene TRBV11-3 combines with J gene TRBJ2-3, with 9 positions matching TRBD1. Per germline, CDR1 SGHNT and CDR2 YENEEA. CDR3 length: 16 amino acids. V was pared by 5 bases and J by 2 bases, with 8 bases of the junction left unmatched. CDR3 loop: CASSQGGQGNTDTQYF. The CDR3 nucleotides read TGTGCCAGCAGCCAGGGGGGACAGGGAAACACAGATACGCAGTATTTT.

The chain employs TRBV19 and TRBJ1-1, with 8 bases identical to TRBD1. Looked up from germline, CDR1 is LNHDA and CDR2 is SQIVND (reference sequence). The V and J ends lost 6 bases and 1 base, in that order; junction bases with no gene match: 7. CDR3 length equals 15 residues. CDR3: CASRQTGGKNTEAFF. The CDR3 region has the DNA TGTGCCAGTAGACAAACAGGGGGTAAGAACACTGAAGCTTTCTTT.

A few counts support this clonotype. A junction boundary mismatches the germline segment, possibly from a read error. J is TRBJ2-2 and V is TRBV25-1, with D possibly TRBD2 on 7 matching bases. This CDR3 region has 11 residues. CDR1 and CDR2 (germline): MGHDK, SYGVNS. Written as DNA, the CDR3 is TGTGCCAGCAGCCTGAGGGGGGGGCTGTTTTTT. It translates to CASSLRGGLFF.

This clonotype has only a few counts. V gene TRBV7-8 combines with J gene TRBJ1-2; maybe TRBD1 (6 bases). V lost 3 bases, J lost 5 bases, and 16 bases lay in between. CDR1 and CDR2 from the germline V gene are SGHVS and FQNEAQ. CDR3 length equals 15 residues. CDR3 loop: CASSLGANEGYGYTF. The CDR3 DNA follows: TGTGCCAGCAGCTTGGGGGCAAACGAAGGGTATGGCTACACCTTC.

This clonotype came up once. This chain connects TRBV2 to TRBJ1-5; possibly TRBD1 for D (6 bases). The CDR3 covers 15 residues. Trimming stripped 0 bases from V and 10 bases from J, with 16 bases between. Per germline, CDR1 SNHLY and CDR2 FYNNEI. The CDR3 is CASSEAILGGTPQHF. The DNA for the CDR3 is TGTGCCAGCAGTGAAGCGATTTTAGGGGGAACTCCCCAGCATTTT.

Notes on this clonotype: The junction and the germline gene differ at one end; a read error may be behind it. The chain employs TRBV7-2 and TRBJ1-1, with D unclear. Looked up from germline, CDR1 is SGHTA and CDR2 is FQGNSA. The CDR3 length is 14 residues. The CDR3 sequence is CASSLLGRDSGAFF. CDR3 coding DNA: TGCGCCAGCAGCTTATTAGGGAGGGATAGTGGAGCTTTCTTT.

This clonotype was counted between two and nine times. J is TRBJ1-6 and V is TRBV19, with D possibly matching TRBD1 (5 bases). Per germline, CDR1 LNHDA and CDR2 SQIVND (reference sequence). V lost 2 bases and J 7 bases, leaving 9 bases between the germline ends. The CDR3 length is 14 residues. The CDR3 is CASSISRGNSPLHF. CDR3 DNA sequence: TGTGCCAGTAGTATATCTCGGGGGAATTCACCCCTCCACTTT.

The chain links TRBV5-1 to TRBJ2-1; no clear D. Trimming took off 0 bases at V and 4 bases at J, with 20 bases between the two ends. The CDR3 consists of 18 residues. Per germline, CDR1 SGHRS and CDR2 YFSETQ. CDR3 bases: TGCGCCAGCAGCTTGGAGATCATCGCGGAGCTGGGTTACAATGAGCAGTTCTTC. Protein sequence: CASSLEIIAELGYNEQFF.

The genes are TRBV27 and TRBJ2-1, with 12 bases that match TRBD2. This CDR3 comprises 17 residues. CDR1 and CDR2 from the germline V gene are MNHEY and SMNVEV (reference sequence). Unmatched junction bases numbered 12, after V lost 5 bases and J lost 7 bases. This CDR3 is CASSATSSGRAGNEQFF. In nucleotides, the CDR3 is TGTGCCAGCAGTGCTACTTCTAGCGGGAGGGCCGGGAATGAGCAGTTCTTC.

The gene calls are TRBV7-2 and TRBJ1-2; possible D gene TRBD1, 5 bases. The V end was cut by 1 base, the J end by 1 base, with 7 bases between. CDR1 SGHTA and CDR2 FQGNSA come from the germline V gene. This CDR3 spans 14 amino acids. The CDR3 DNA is TGTGCCAGCAGCTTAGGGGGGGGTAACTATGGCTACACCTTC. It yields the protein CASSLGGGNYGYTF.

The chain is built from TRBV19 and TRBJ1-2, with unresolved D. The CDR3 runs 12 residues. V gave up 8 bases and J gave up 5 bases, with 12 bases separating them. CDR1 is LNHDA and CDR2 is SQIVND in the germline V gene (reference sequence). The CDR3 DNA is TGTGCCAGTCGCTGGGCAGGATATGGCTACACCTTC. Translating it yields CASRWAGYGYTF.

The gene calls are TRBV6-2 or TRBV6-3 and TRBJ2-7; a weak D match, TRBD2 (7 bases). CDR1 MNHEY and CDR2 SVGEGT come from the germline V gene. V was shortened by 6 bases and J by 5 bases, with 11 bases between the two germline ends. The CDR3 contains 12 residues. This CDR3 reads CASSRGADEQYF. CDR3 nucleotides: TGTGCCAGCAGCCGGGGGGCCGACGAGCAGTACTTC.

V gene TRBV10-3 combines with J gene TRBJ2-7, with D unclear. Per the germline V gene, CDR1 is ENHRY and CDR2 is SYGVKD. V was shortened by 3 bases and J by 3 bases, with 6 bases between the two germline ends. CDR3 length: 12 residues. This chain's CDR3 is CAISERVYEQYF. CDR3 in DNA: TGTGCCATCAGTGAAAGGGTCTACGAGCAGTACTTC.

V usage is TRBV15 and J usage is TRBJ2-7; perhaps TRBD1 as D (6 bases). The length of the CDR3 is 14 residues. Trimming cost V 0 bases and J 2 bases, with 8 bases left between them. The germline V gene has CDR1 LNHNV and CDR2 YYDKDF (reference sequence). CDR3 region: CATSRDRGPYEQYF. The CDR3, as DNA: TGTGCCACCAGCAGAGACAGGGGCCCCTACGAGCAGTACTTC.

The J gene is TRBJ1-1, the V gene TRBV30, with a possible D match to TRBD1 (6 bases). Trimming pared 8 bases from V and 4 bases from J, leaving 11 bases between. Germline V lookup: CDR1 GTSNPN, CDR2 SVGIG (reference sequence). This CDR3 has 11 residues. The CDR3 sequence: CALEGGTEAFF. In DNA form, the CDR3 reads TGTGCCCTCGAGGGGGGCACTGAAGCTTTCTTT.

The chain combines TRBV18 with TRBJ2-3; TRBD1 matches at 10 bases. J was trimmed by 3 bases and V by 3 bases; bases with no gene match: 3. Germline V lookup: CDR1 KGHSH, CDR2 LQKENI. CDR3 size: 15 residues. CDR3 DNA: TGTGCCAGCTCACCCGACAGGGGGCGGACAGATACGCAGTATTTT. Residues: CASSPDRGRTDTQYF.

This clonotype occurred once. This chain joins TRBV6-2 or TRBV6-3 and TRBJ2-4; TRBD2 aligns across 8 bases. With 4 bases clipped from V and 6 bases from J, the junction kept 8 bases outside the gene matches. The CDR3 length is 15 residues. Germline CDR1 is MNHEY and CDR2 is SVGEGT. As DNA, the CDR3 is TGTGCCAGCAGTTCCGGGGGGGCCGGTGGAAACATTCAGTACTTC. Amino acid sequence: CASSSGGAGGNIQYF.

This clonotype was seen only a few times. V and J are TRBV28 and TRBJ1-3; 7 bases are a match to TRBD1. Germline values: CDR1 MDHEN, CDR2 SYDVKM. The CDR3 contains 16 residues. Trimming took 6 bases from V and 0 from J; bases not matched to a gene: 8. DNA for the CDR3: TGTGCCAGCAGCCTCCCAGGGGGAACCTCTGGAAACACCATATATTTT. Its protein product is CASSLPGGTSGNTIYF.

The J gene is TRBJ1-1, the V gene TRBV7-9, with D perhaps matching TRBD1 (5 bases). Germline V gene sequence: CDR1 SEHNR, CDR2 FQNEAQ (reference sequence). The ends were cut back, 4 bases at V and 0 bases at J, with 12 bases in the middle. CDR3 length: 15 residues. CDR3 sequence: CASSYVGPLNTEAFF. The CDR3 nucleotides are TGTGCCAGCAGCTACGTGGGGCCCCTGAACACTGAAGCTTTCTTT.

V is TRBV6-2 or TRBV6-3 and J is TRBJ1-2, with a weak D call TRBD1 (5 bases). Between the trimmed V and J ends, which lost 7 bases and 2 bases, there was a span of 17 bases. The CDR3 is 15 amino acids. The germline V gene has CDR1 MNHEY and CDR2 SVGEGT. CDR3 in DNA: TGTGCCAGCAAAAACCGATCGGGACTAAACTATGGCTACACCTTC. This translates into CASKNRSGLNYGYTF.

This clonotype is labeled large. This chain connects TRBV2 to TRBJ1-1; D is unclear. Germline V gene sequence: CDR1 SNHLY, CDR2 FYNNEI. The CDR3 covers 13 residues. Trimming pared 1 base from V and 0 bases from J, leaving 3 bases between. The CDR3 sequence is CASSEGLNTEAFF. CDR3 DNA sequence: TGTGCCAGCAGTGAAGGGTTGAACACTGAAGCTTTCTTT.

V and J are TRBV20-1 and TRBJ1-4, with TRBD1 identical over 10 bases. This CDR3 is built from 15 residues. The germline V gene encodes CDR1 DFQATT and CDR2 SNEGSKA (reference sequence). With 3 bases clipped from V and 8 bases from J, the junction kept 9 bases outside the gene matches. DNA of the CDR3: TGCAGTGCTAGGGTCGGGACAGGGGCGTGGGAAAAACTGTTTTTT. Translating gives CSARVGTGAWEKLFF.

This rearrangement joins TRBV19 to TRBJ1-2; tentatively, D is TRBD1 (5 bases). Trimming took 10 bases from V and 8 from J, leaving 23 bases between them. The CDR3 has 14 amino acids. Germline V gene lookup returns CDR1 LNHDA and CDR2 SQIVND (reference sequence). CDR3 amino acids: CATLGGERSKGYTF. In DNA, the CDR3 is TGTGCCACCCTTGGGGGGGAAAGGAGTAAGGGCTACACCTTC.

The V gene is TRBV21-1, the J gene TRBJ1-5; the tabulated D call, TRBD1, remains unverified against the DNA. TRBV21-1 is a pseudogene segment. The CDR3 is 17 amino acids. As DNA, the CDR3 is TGTGCCAGCAGCAACCTTTCTAGGGGTTATAGCAATCAGCCCCAGCATTTT. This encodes CASSNLSRGYSNQPQHF.

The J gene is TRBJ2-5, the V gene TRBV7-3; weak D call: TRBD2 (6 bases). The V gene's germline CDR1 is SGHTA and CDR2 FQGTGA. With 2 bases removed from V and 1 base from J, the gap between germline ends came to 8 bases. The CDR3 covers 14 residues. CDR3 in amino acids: CASSLQAGQETQYF. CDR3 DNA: TGTGCCAGCAGCTTACAAGCGGGCCAAGAGACCCAGTACTTC.

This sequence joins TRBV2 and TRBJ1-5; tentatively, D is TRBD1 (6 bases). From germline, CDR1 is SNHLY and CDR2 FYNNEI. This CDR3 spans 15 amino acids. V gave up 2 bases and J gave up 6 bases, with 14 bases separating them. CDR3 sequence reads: CASSETRGAGQPQHF. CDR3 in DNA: TGTGCCAGCAGTGAAACCAGGGGAGCTGGTCAGCCCCAGCATTTT.

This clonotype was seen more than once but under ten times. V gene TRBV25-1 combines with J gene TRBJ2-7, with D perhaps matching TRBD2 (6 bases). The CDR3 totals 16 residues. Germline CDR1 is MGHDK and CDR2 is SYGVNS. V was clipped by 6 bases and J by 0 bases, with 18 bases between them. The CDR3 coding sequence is TGTGCCAGCAGGCCCCGCGGGACTTTGAGCTCCTACGAGCAGTACTTC. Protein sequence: CASRPRGTLSSYEQYF.

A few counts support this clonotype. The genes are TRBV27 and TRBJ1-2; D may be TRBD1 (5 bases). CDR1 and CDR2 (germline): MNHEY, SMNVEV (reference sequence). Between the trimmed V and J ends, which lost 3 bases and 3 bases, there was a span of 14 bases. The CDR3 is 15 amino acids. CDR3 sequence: CASSFRQGGYYGYTF. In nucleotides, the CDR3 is TGTGCCAGCAGTTTTAGGCAGGGCGGATACTATGGCTACACCTTC.

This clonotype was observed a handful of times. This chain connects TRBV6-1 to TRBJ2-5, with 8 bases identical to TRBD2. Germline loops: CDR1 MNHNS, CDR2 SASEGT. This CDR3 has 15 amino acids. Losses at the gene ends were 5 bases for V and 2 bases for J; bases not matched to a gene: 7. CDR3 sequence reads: CASSRGAGVQETQYF. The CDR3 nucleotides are TGTGCCAGCAGTAGAGGAGCGGGGGTACAAGAGACCCAGTACTTC.